The 11 T cell receptor beta chains below all came from one sample that was sequenced in a study of shared clonotypes between healthy human individuals. Some clones are missing from TCRdb's copy, which holds only in-frame ones; the method was immunoSEQ multiplex PCR. The profile shows over a million clones, around three quarters of them singletons. Sequenced sample: memory CD4+ T cells from PBMCs. The subset denotes: CD45RA-negative fraction. The receptors stem from a man aged 18 to 29 in good health. Some clones in this sample may be carry-over from other donors' samples.

Only a few counts were recorded for this clone. The chain joins TRBV6-6 to TRBJ2-1, with 14 bases fitting TRBD2. CDR1 MNHNY and CDR2 SVGAGI come from the germline V gene (reference sequence). V gave up 5 bases and J gave up 6 bases; unmatched junction bases: 3. This CDR3 spans 15 amino acids. DNA of the CDR3: TGTGCCAGCAGTGCGGGACTAGCGGGAGTCAATGAGCAGTTCTTC. Its translation: CASSAGLAGVNEQFF.

This chain joins TRBV4-3 and TRBJ2-3; possibly TRBD1 for D (5 bases). Trimming stripped 0 bases from V and 2 bases from J, with 9 bases between. Germline values: CDR1 LGHNA, CDR2 YSLEER. The CDR3 is 15 residues long. The CDR3 protein is CASSQDLTVTDTQYF. In DNA form, the CDR3 reads TGCGCCAGCAGCCAAGATCTGACAGTCACAGATACGCAGTATTTT.

This chain links TRBV28 with TRBJ2-5, with 9 bases aligning to TRBD2. Germline trimming cut 5 bases from V and 2 bases from J; bases unmatched to any gene: 6. The CDR3 runs to 15 residues. Germline V lookup: CDR1 MDHEN, CDR2 SYDVKM. CDR3: CASSTSGRGQETQYF. The CDR3 DNA reads as TGTGCCAGCAGTACTAGCGGGCGGGGACAAGAGACCCAGTACTTC.

V usage is TRBV28 and J usage is TRBJ2-1, with D uncertain. Germline values: CDR1 MDHEN, CDR2 SYDVKM. CDR3 size: 16 residues. V was cut by 6 bases and J by 3 bases, with 18 bases left in between. This CDR3 reads CASSPTVAVLYNEQFF. In nucleotides, the CDR3 is TGTGCCAGCAGCCCGACGGTGGCGGTCCTCTACAATGAGCAGTTCTTC. Together with reference TRBV28 and TRBJ2-1, the CDR3 gives the full variable domain: DVKVTQSSRYLVKRTGEKVFLECVQDMDHENMFWYRQDPGLGLRLIYFSYDVKMKEKGDIPEGYSVSREKKERFSLILESASTNQTSMYLCASSPTVAVLYNEQFFGPGTRLTVL.

V gene TRBV19 combines with J gene TRBJ1-1; 8 bases match TRBD1. V gave up 4 bases and J gave up 3 bases; unmatched junction bases: 4. Germline V gives CDR1 LNHDA, CDR2 SQIVND (reference sequence). This CDR3 comprises 14 residues. The CDR3 DNA reads as TGTGCCAGTAGTAGGACAGGGCGGGACACTGAAGCTTTCTTT. This codes for CASSRTGRDTEAFF.

The chain joins TRBV11-2 to TRBJ1-1; weak D call: TRBD1 (6 bases). The CDR3 spans 16 residues. Germline CDR1 SGHAT, CDR2 FQNNGV. V lost 0 bases and J lost 0, with 11 bases in between. CDR3 loop: CASSLEGAYMNTEAFF. CDR3 nucleotide sequence: TGTGCCAGCAGCTTAGAGGGGGCATACATGAACACTGAAGCTTTCTTT.

This clone was picked up one time. This rearrangement joins TRBV7-3 to TRBJ2-3; either TRBD1 or TRBD2 may fit D (5 bases each). V lost 4 bases, J lost 2 bases, and 16 bases lay in between. Germline CDR1 and CDR2: SGHTA and FQGTGA. CDR3 size: 16 residues. Here the CDR3 reads CASSSSPGTYTDTQYF. CDR3 nucleotide sequence: TGTGCCAGCAGCTCTTCCCCCGGGACCTACACAGATACGCAGTATTTT.

This clone was counted a few times. A read error may explain this, as a much larger clone is one base away. Other DNA sequences within the sample encode an identical CDR3. CDR3 bases: TGTGCCAGCAGTTTACGGGAGACCCAGTACTTC. It specifies CASSLRETQYF. This chain joins TRBV28 and TRBJ2-5; D call uncertain. This CDR3 is built from 11 residues. V was clipped by 2 bases and J by 5 bases, with 3 bases between them. CDR1 is MDHEN, CDR2 SYDVKM, per germline.

This clone was counted a few times. The chain carries TRBV4-1 and TRBJ2-3, with TRBD2 matching 13 bases. Germline V CDR1 and CDR2: MGHRA, YSYEKL. The CDR3 extends over 18 amino acids. The V segment lost 4 bases and the J segment 3 bases; nucleotides outside the gene matches: 10. CDR3 nucleotide sequence: TGCGCCAGCAGCCTCTTCGGACTAGCGGGAGTTGGGACAGATACGCAGTATTTT. Its protein product is CASSLFGLAGVGTDTQYF.

The rearrangement joins TRBV2 to TRBJ1-4; the D is unclear. Germline V gene lookup returns CDR1 SNHLY and CDR2 FYNNEI. The CDR3 length is 14 residues. V lost 5 bases and J lost 4, with 11 bases in between. CDR3: CASSSSGYNEKLFF. DNA for the CDR3: TGTGCCAGCAGTAGCTCGGGGTATAATGAAAAACTGTTTTTT.

The rearrangement uses TRBV2 and TRBJ2-7; 8 bases map to TRBD2. From germline, CDR1 is SNHLY and CDR2 FYNNEI. The CDR3 runs 15 residues. Trimming removed 5 bases from V and 1 base from J; junction bases left unmatched: 7. CDR3: CASSTILAVSYEQYF. The CDR3 nucleotides read TGTGCCAGCAGTACTATACTAGCGGTTTCCTACGAGCAGTACTTC.